Following are 30 T cell receptor beta chains from one sample sequenced in a study of cytomegalovirus exposure and HLA in healthy donors. In the PCR, 60 Vbeta and 13 Jbeta primers were used. Clones were read by immunoSEQ multiplex PCR, and TCRdb kept only the in-frame ones, dropping some. The sample has roughly 150,000 clones, 65% to 80% seen once. What was sequenced was PBMCs. The receptors here all came from a male donor in good health and CMV-seronegative.

This clone was seen only once. The rearrangement uses TRBV13 and TRBJ1-2; D is undetermined. Between the trimmed V and J ends, which lost 3 bases and 2 bases, there was a span of 10 bases. Germline loops: CDR1 PRHDT, CDR2 FYEKMQ (reference sequence). The CDR3 contains 14 residues. The CDR3 DNA is TGTGCCAGCAGCTTGAGGGTGGGGAACTATGGCTACACCTTC. It translates to CASSLRVGNYGYTF.

CDR3 sequence: CASSSTGTSTGELFF. CDR3 coding DNA: TGTGCCAGCAGCTCTACCGGGACTTCGACCGGGGAGCTGTTTTTT. The chain employs TRBV7-3 and TRBJ2-2; a possible D gene is TRBD2 (6 bases). Deletions cut 4 bases from V and 5 bases from J, with 14 bases between. The germline gives CDR1 SGHTA, CDR2 FQGTGA. This CDR3 comprises 15 residues.

V gene TRBV19 combines with J gene TRBJ2-3; tentatively, D is TRBD1 (6 bases). This CDR3 is 16 amino acids long. V gave up 1 base and J gave up 2 bases, with 13 bases separating them. The V gene's germline CDR1 is LNHDA and CDR2 SQIVND (reference sequence). The CDR3 nucleotides read TGTGCCAGTAGTATAGGTTCCAGGGGAATCACAGATACGCAGTATTTT. Translated: CASSIGSRGITDTQYF. Based on the CDR3 plus reference TRBV19 and TRBJ2-3, the full variable domain is DGGITQSPKYLFRKEGQNVTLSCEQNLNHDAMYWYRQDPGQGLRLIYYSQIVNDFQKGDIAEGYSVSREKKESFPLTVTSAQKNPTAFYLCASSIGSRGITDTQYFGPGTRLTVL.

The chain joins TRBV5-6 to TRBJ1-1; 7 bases match TRBD1. The V gene's germline CDR1 is SGHDT and CDR2 YYEEEE. The V gene end was trimmed by 4 bases and the J gene end by 4 bases; junction bases not matched to a gene: 7. The length of the CDR3 is 14 residues. CDR3 sequence reads: CASSPTGMSTEAFF. The DNA of the CDR3 is TGTGCCAGCAGCCCGACAGGGATGTCCACTGAAGCTTTCTTT.

With respect to this clone: The sample contains more than one DNA sequence encoding this CDR3. This sequence joins TRBV28 and TRBJ1-3; tentative D call: TRBD1 (5 bases). V lost 3 bases and J 0 bases, leaving 6 bases between the germline ends. This CDR3 contains 14 residues. CDR1 MDHEN and CDR2 SYDVKM come from the germline V gene. Here the CDR3 reads CASSLGGSGNTIYF. The CDR3 nucleotides are TGTGCCAGCAGTTTGGGGGGCTCTGGAAACACCATATATTTT.

The chain combines TRBV5-1 with TRBJ1-4; perhaps TRBD1 as D (5 bases). This CDR3 contains 16 residues. V lost 0 bases to trimming and J lost 0 bases, with 9 bases between them. Germline V lookup: CDR1 SGHRS, CDR2 YFSETQ. CDR3 in DNA: TGCGCCAGCAGCTTGGAGGGGTTAGCAACTAATGAAAAACTGTTTTTT. Protein: CASSLEGLATNEKLFF.

This rearrangement joins TRBV4-3 to TRBJ1-2; TRBD1 might be the D (6 bases). CDR3 length: 15 residues. Per germline, CDR1 LGHNA and CDR2 YSLEER. Trimming removed 3 bases from V and 6 bases from J, with 17 bases in between. The CDR3 region has the DNA TGCGCCAGCAGCCAGCGAACAGGGTTAGAGCATGGCTACACCTTC. Translating it yields CASSQRTGLEHGYTF.

The chain carries TRBV2 and TRBJ1-1; 9 nucleotides match TRBD1. CDR1 and CDR2 from the germline V gene are SNHLY and FYNNEI. There are 15 residues in the CDR3. The V and J ends lost 5 bases and 1 base, in that order; junction bases with no gene match: 5. In DNA, the CDR3 is TGTGCCAGCAGTCCCGGGACAGGGACGAACACTGAAGCTTTCTTT. It is translated as CASSPGTGTNTEAFF. Full variable domain (remainder filled in from reference TRBV2 and TRBJ1-1): EPEVTQTPSHQVTQMGQEVILRCVPISNHLYFYWYRQILGQKVEFLVSFYNNEISEKSEIFDDQFSVERPDGSNFTLKIRSTKLEDSAMYFCASSPGTGTNTEAFFGQGTRLTVV.

The rearrangement uses TRBV19 and TRBJ2-5, with D possibly being TRBD2 (6 bases). V gave up 6 bases and J gave up 5 bases, with 19 bases separating them. The CDR3 spans 15 residues. The germline CDR1 and CDR2 sequences are LNHDA and SQIVND (reference sequence). The DNA for the CDR3 is TGTGCCAGTAGCTCCGGGACTGCCCTCGTGGAGACCCAGTACTTC. Translating it yields CASSSGTALVETQYF.

This clone was recorded a few times. The chain combines TRBV4-3 with TRBJ2-1; D remains unclear. The CDR3 consists of 13 residues. Germline V gene lookup returns CDR1 LGHNA and CDR2 YSLEER. The ends were cut back, 0 bases at V and 7 bases at J, with 7 bases in the middle. In DNA form, the CDR3 reads TGCGCCAGCAGCCAAGATCAGGTAAATGAGCAGTTCTTC. Its translation: CASSQDQVNEQFF.

J is TRBJ2-1 and V is TRBV6-1; D is uncertain. V was shortened by 2 bases and J by 8 bases, with 7 bases between the two germline ends. Germline values: CDR1 MNHNS, CDR2 SASEGT. The CDR3 loop spans 12 amino acids. The CDR3 coding sequence is TGTGCCAGCAGTGAAAACAGTGATGAGCAGTTCTTC. Its translation: CASSENSDEQFF.

The chain carries TRBV5-6 and TRBJ2-7, with D maybe TRBD1 (5 bases). The V end lost 0 bases, the J end lost 3 bases, and 16 bases lay between the germline ends. The CDR3 is made up of 16 amino acids. Per the germline V gene, CDR1 is SGHDT and CDR2 is YYEEEE. CDR3 nucleotides: TGTGCCAGCAGCTTGGAGGGTCGAGGACATCTCTACGAGCAGTACTTC. Its translation is CASSLEGRGHLYEQYF.

The table lists this clone with a few counts. The chain is built from TRBV19 and TRBJ2-1, with TRBD1 matching 12 bases. This CDR3 is 17 amino acids long. Germline loops: CDR1 LNHDA, CDR2 SQIVND (reference sequence). The trim removed 3 bases at V and 3 bases at J, leaving 6 bases unmatched. This chain's CDR3 is CASSIQGTGGIYNEQFF. The CDR3 bases are TGTGCCAGTAGTATCCAGGGGACAGGGGGCATCTACAATGAGCAGTTCTTC.

This clone occurred once. V is TRBV5-6 and J is TRBJ1-1, with D tentatively TRBD1 (5 bases). V lost 2 bases and J lost 4, with 18 bases in between. The CDR3 runs 16 residues. Looked up from germline, CDR1 is SGHDT and CDR2 is YYEEEE. The CDR3 loop is CASSLFGGARITEAFF. The CDR3 nucleotides are TGTGCCAGCAGCTTATTTGGCGGGGCTCGCATCACTGAAGCTTTCTTT. The full variable domain, rest sourced from reference TRBV5-6 and TRBJ1-1, is DAGVTQSPTHLIKTRGQQVTLRCSPKSGHDTVSWYQQALGQGPQFIFQYYEEEERQRGNFPDRFSGHQFPNYSSELNVNALLLGDSALYLCASSLFGGARITEAFFGQGTRLTVV.

This chain links TRBV27 with TRBJ2-2, with TRBD1 as a possible D gene (6 bases). The CDR3 is 16 amino acids. Germline loops: CDR1 MNHEY, CDR2 SMNVEV (reference sequence). The V end lost 8 bases, the J end lost 6 bases, and 22 bases lay between the germline ends. DNA for the CDR3: TGTGCCAGCCTTCCATTATGGACAGAGGTGGCCGGGGAGCTGTTTTTT. This codes for CASLPLWTEVAGELFF.

The CDR3 sequence is CSVGQLSYEQYF. The CDR3 nucleotides read TGCAGCGTTGGACAGCTCTCCTACGAGCAGTACTTC. V usage is TRBV29-1 and J usage is TRBJ2-7, with a weak D call TRBD1 (5 bases). Germline loops: CDR1 SQVTM, CDR2 ANQGSEA. The CDR3 is made up of 12 amino acids. V was trimmed by 4 bases and J by 0 bases, leaving 7 bases between them.

Details on this clone: Its ends do not fully match the called genes, so a read error is possible. The chain couples TRBV28 to TRBJ2-1; D is perhaps TRBD2 (6 bases). This CDR3 is 13 amino acids long. CDR1 MDHEN and CDR2 SYDVKM come from the germline V gene. CDR3 DNA: TGTGCCAGCAGACCCCTAGCAACTAGCACTTTCGTCTTC. It specifies CASRPLATSTFVF.

This clone was detected a few times. The CDR3: CASSYQEAPLNQPQHF. The CDR3 DNA reads as TGTGCCAGCAGTTACCAGGAGGCTCCCCTAAATCAGCCCCAGCATTTT. The chain uses TRBV6-6 and TRBJ1-5; D unclear. V lost 2 bases and J lost 4, with 15 bases in between. The CDR3 is made up of 16 amino acids. In germline, CDR1 is MNHNY, CDR2 SVGAGI (reference sequence).

The chain recombines TRBV7-2 with TRBJ1-4, with 7 bases lining up with TRBD1. The germline CDR1 and CDR2 sequences are SGHTA and FQGNSA. This CDR3 has 14 residues. Trimming removed 4 bases from V and 7 bases from J; junction bases left unmatched: 6. The CDR3 loop reads CASSSTGRGEKLFF. Here the CDR3 DNA reads TGTGCCAGCAGCTCGACAGGGCGTGGTGAAAAACTGTTTTTT.

Details on this clone: This sample also contains other DNA sequences that code for the same CDR3. The V gene is TRBV7-9, the J gene TRBJ2-3; 11 nucleotides agree with TRBD2. Germline V gene lookup returns CDR1 SEHNR and CDR2 FQNEAQ (reference sequence). The V segment lost 4 bases and the J segment 3 bases; nucleotides outside the gene matches: 3. This CDR3 spans 15 amino acids. CDR3 in DNA: TGTGCCAGCAGCTCGATAGCGGGAGGGACAGATACGCAGTATTTT. It yields the protein CASSSIAGGTDTQYF.

As for this clone: This specimen includes other DNA sequences encoding the same CDR3. The V and J genes are TRBV6-5 and TRBJ2-7; 8 nucleotides match TRBD1. This CDR3 has 13 residues. After removal of 8 bases from V and 1 base from J, the junction contained 4 bases not matched to a gene. CDR1 is MNHEY and CDR2 is SVGAGI in the germline V gene. CDR3 nucleotides: TGTGCCAGCCGGAGGACAGGGTCCTACGAGCAGTACTTC. Residues: CASRRTGSYEQYF.

With respect to this clone: Other DNA sequences in the sample encode the same CDR3. The V and J genes are TRBV28 and TRBJ2-1; 8 bases align to TRBD2. CDR1 and CDR2 (germline): MDHEN, SYDVKM. Trimming cost V 6 bases and J 10 bases; bases outside gene matches: 17. The CDR3 is 16 amino acids. The CDR3 spells CASSTGKVAGLKEQFF. CDR3 DNA sequence: TGTGCCAGCAGCACAGGAAAGGTAGCGGGATTAAAGGAGCAGTTCTTC.

V usage is TRBV18 and J usage is TRBJ2-7, with 9 bases lining up with TRBD1. Per germline, CDR1 KGHSH and CDR2 LQKENI. V shed 3 bases, J shed 2 bases, and the junction held 5 bases outside the gene matches. This CDR3 is built from 15 residues. The CDR3 DNA sequence: TGTGCCAGCTCACCCCAGGACAGGGGACCCTACGAGCAGTACTTC. This sequence encodes CASSPQDRGPYEQYF.

CDR3 bases: TGTGCCAGCAGCTACCGCCCCCGGGGGGAACTCCGAGAGACCCAGTACTTC. Residues: CASSYRPRGELRETQYF. The V and J genes are TRBV7-6 and TRBJ2-5; 7 bases line up with TRBD2. CDR3 length: 17 amino acids. Germline V CDR1 and CDR2: SGHVS, FNYEAQ. Trimming cost V 4 bases and J 4 bases; bases outside gene matches: 15.

A word on this clone: One end of the junction fails to match germline, which may point to a read error. The same CDR3 also results from other DNA sequences found in this sample. This chain connects TRBV5-1 to TRBJ2-2, with TRBD1 matching over 12 bases. Germline CDR1 SGHRS, CDR2 YFSETQ. The CDR3 is 17 amino acids. CDR3 region: CASSLGTGGANTGELFF. The CDR3 nucleotides read TGCGCCAGTAGCTTGGGGACAGGGGGCGCGAACACCGGGGAGCTGTTTTTT.

The chain uses TRBV29-1 and TRBJ1-2; the match to TRBD1 covers 8 bases. Germline CDR1 and CDR2: SQVTM and ANQGSEA. Germline trimming cut 3 bases from V and 8 bases from J; bases unmatched to any gene: 8. There are 13 residues in the CDR3. The chain's CDR3 is CSVDDRGLGGYTF. CDR3 nucleotides: TGCAGCGTTGACGACAGGGGCCTAGGCGGCTACACCTTC. The entire variable domain, with the rest obtained from reference TRBV29-1 and TRBJ1-2, is as follows: SAVISQKPSRDICQRGTSLTIQCQVDSQVTMMFWYRQQPGQSLTLIATANQGSEATYESGFVIDKFPISRPNLTFSTLTVSNMSPEDSSIYLCSVDDRGLGGYTFGSGTRLTVV.

CDR3 sequence reads: CASSFGYEQYF. The CDR3 DNA is TGTGCCAGCAGTTTCGGGTACGAGCAGTACTTC. The chain combines TRBV27 with TRBJ2-7; D call uncertain. CDR1 is MNHEY, CDR2 SMNVEV, per germline (reference sequence). Deletions cut 3 bases from V and 4 bases from J, with 4 bases between. This CDR3 region has 11 residues.

This clone was detected a few times. The V gene is TRBV11-2, the J gene TRBJ2-7; possibly TRBD1 for D (6 bases). CDR3 length: 14 amino acids. V lost 2 bases and J lost 4, with 12 bases in between. CDR1 and CDR2 (germline): SGHAT, FQNNGV. The CDR3 DNA follows: TGTGCCAGCAGCTTACGGACAGACGGTTACGAGCAGTACTTC. This encodes CASSLRTDGYEQYF.

This chain connects TRBV19 to TRBJ1-1; TRBD1 matches 7 bases. Trimming took 10 bases from V and 1 from J; bases not matched to a gene: 6. CDR1 is LNHDA and CDR2 is SQIVND in the germline V gene (reference sequence). The CDR3 loop spans 13 amino acids. The CDR3 loop reads CATIPGGNTEAFF. CDR3 coding DNA: TGTGCCACCATTCCAGGGGGGAACACTGAAGCTTTCTTT.

The chain has TRBV7-8 and TRBJ1-5; 10 bases line up with TRBD1. With 5 bases clipped from V and 5 bases from J, the junction kept 9 bases outside the gene matches. This CDR3 has 16 amino acids. Germline V gene data show CDR1 as SGHVS and CDR2 as FQNEAQ. The CDR3 nucleotides read TGTGCCAGCAGCCTGCGACAGGGGGCTTATTATCAGCCCCAGCATTTT. This sequence encodes CASSLRQGAYYQPQHF.